One sample yielded the 25 T cell receptor beta chains listed below, sequenced in a study of blood T cell repertoires in COVID-19 (dated by TCRdb to 2020 to 2021). Receptor libraries were prepared by the immunoSEQ multiplex PCR assay. Drawn from immuneACCESS, this table holds only the in-frame rearrangements with V and J called that TCRdb kept. Clones are partly lost; checked studies trace under half to an unresolved V gene and leave the rest unexplained. The sample table contains around 100,000 clones; only one count was recorded for about 80% of them. In total, the top ten clones hold 31% of the sample. The source material was peripheral blood. The receptor source for this set is a man between 65 and 80 years old with active or convalescent COVID-19.

A note on this clone: The DNA is left out, because the CDR3 cannot be placed on it with certainty; the CDR3 is given as TCRdb lists it. CDR3 region: CASSTSVGGSYEQYF. The chain carries TRBV19 and TRBJ2-7; the table calls TRBD2, which could not be checked here. The CDR3 extends over 15 residues, inclusive of both ends. Per germline, CDR1 LNHDA and CDR2 SQIVND (reference sequence).

This sequence joins TRBV6-5 and TRBJ2-1; D is perhaps TRBD2 (5 bases). Trimming removed 5 bases from V and 9 bases from J, with 17 bases in between. CDR3 length: 14 amino acids. Germline values: CDR1 MNHEY, CDR2 SVGAGI. Written as DNA, the CDR3 is TGTGCCAGCAGTACCTCGGGGTTTCGGTCTGAGCAGTTCTTC. It encodes CASSTSGFRSEQFF.

This chain joins TRBV15 and TRBJ1-4; no firm D call. The CDR3 has 15 amino acids. The V end was cut by 0 bases, the J end by 7 bases, with 12 bases between. Per germline, CDR1 LNHNV and CDR2 YYDKDF (reference sequence). The CDR3 here is CATSRDRRELEKLFF. In DNA form, the CDR3 reads TGTGCCACCAGCAGAGATCGGAGGGAACTTGAAAAACTGTTTTTT.

The chain uses TRBV7-7 and TRBJ2-5; weak D call: TRBD2 (6 bases). The CDR3 runs to 15 residues. The V end was cut by 4 bases, the J end by 1 base, with 13 bases between. Germline assignment: CDR1 SSHAT and CDR2 FNYEAQ (reference sequence). The CDR3 loop reads CASSSGPGGQETQYF. For the CDR3, the DNA is TGTGCCAGCAGCTCCGGACCCGGGGGCCAAGAGACCCAGTACTTC.

CDR3 sequence reads: CASSQDRTGADRAFF. The CDR3, as DNA: TGCGCCAGCAGCCAAGATCGGACAGGGGCGGACAGAGCTTTCTTT. V and J are TRBV4-1 and TRBJ1-1, with 9 bases lining up with TRBD1. Germline V gene data show CDR1 as MGHRA and CDR2 as YSYEKL. V lost 0 bases to trimming and J lost 10 bases; unmatched junction nucleotides: 9. The CDR3 has 15 residues.

CDR3 in amino acids: CASSRTGNTEAFF. CDR3 nucleotide sequence: TGCGCCAGCAGCCGGACAGGGAACACTGAAGCTTTCTTT. The chain recombines TRBV4-3 with TRBJ1-1, with 7 positions matching TRBD1. The CDR3 runs 13 residues. V lost 4 bases to trimming and J lost 1 base; unmatched junction nucleotides: 0. Looked up from germline, CDR1 is LGHNA and CDR2 is YSLEER.

The V and J genes are TRBV3-1 (or the pseudogene TRBV3-2) and TRBJ1-2; no reliable D call. Germline loops: CDR1 LGHDT, CDR2 YNNKEL (reference sequence). The CDR3 consists of 14 residues. Between the trimmed V and J ends, which lost 0 bases and 8 bases, there was a span of 13 bases. This chain's CDR3 is CASSQDRRPWGYTF. The CDR3 region has the DNA TGTGCCAGCAGCCAAGACAGGCGTCCATGGGGCTACACCTTC.

The rearrangement joins TRBV7-9 to TRBJ1-5, with D unclear. Germline assignment: CDR1 SEHNR and CDR2 FQNEAQ (reference sequence). Trimming took off 1 base at V and 6 bases at J, with 19 bases between the two ends. The CDR3 contains 17 residues. The DNA for the CDR3 is TGTGCCAGCAGCTTAGTTTTGGATTGGGAGTTTCCTCAGCCCCAGCATTTT. As protein: CASSLVLDWEFPQPQHF.

The chain is built from TRBV6-5 and TRBJ2-5, with D possibly matching TRBD1 (6 bases). Germline-derived CDR1 and CDR2 are MNHEY and SVGAGI. The V and J ends lost 4 bases and 5 bases respectively, with 20 bases between them. This CDR3 has 16 amino acids. CDR3 in amino acids: CASSFRGSGTTETQYF. In DNA, the CDR3 is TGTGCCAGCAGTTTCAGGGGAAGTGGAACGACGGAGACCCAGTACTTC.

The V and J genes are TRBV6-2 or TRBV6-3 and TRBJ1-1; TRBD1 agrees at 8 bases. This CDR3 has 16 amino acids. The junction had 11 bases not matched to a gene; V was cut back by 6 bases and J by 2 bases. Germline assignment: CDR1 MNHEY and CDR2 SVGEGT. The CDR3 DNA sequence: TGTGCCAGCAGGCCTCACAGGGGGTGGCAAAACACTGAAGCTTTCTTT. It is translated as CASRPHRGWQNTEAFF.

This clone was found once. This rearrangement joins TRBV4-3 to TRBJ1-6; tentatively, D is TRBD1 (6 bases). Germline assignment: CDR1 LGHNA and CDR2 YSLEER. The length of the CDR3 is 13 residues. Trimming pared 0 bases from V and 14 bases from J, leaving 11 bases between. The CDR3 DNA sequence: TGCGCCAGCAGCCAAGAACGTGGGGACACCCTCCACTTT. It specifies CASSQERGDTLHF.

The CDR3 region is CASSETGGQGWNSPLHF. In DNA, the CDR3 is TGTGCCAGCAGTGAAACTGGGGGACAGGGTTGGAATTCACCCCTCCACTTT. The chain carries TRBV2 and TRBJ1-6; 9 positions agree with TRBD1. CDR1 and CDR2 from the germline V gene are SNHLY and FYNNEI. This CDR3 has 17 residues. V was pared by 2 bases and J by 7 bases, with 9 bases of the junction left unmatched.

This rearrangement joins TRBV4-1 to TRBJ2-7, with D maybe TRBD2 (5 bases). The length of the CDR3 is 15 residues. V lost 4 bases and J 3 bases, leaving 16 bases between the germline ends. The germline gives CDR1 MGHRA, CDR2 YSYEKL. CDR3 protein: CASSPSGVLGYEQYF. The CDR3 bases are TGCGCCAGCAGCCCTTCCGGCGTACTAGGCTACGAGCAGTACTTC.

The chain couples TRBV6-1 to TRBJ1-2; 11 bases map to TRBD1. This CDR3 is built from 16 residues. The J segment lost 5 bases and the V segment lost 2 bases, leaving 7 bases of the junction unmatched. Germline assignment: CDR1 MNHNS and CDR2 SASEGT. CDR3 nucleotide sequence: TGTGCCAGCAGTGAAATAGGACAGGGGGCCGGTTATGGCTACACCTTC. This encodes CASSEIGQGAGYGYTF.

The V call is TRBV5-1, the J call TRBJ2-7, with unresolved D. V was trimmed by 0 bases and J by 4 bases, leaving 8 bases between them. Germline V gene data show CDR1 as SGHRS and CDR2 as YFSETQ. The CDR3 sequence is 13 residues long. The CDR3 loop is CASSLAADYEQYF. The CDR3, as DNA: TGCGCCAGCAGCTTGGCCGCAGATTACGAGCAGTACTTC. The full variable domain, its missing parts supplied by reference TRBV5-1 and TRBJ2-7, is KAGVTQTPRYLIKTRGQQVTLSCSPISGHRSVSWYQQTPGQGLQFLFEYFSETQRNKGNFPGRFSGRQFSNSRSEMNVSTLELGDSALYLCASSLAADYEQYFGPGTRLTVT.

V and J are TRBV19 and TRBJ1-4; no firm D call. Trimming shortened V by 6 bases and J by 5 bases, and 19 bases separated the two germline ends. Germline assignment: CDR1 LNHDA and CDR2 SQIVND (reference sequence). This CDR3 has 16 amino acids. Here the CDR3 reads CASRPGGGRWNEKLFF. CDR3 DNA sequence: TGTGCCAGTAGACCGGGAGGAGGGAGGTGGAATGAAAAACTGTTTTTT.

V gene TRBV24-1 combines with J gene TRBJ1-2, with D perhaps matching TRBD1 (6 bases). The CDR3 length is 13 residues. The germline V and J ends were trimmed by 6 bases and 3 bases, with 10 bases remaining between them. Germline V gives CDR1 KGHDR, CDR2 SFDVKD. DNA for the CDR3: TGTGCCACCAGTAAACAGGGACACTATGGCTACACCTTC. It codes for CATSKQGHYGYTF.

The chain recombines TRBV5-4 with TRBJ1-4; 10 bases are shared with TRBD1. V lost 3 bases, J lost 5 bases, and 1 base stayed unmatched. Germline lookup yields CDR1 SGHNT and CDR2 YYREEE (reference sequence). The CDR3 has 14 residues. CDR3 bases: TGTGCCAGCAGCTCGGGACAGGGGAATGAAAAACTGTTTTTT. It codes for CASSSGQGNEKLFF.

The gene calls are TRBV15 and TRBJ1-1; 7 bases are a match to TRBD1. This CDR3 is built from 15 residues. Germline V gene lookup returns CDR1 LNHNV and CDR2 YYDKDF (reference sequence). J gave up 2 bases and V 4 bases, and 7 bases lay outside the gene matches. The CDR3 sequence: CATSTHRGFNTEAFF. CDR3 nucleotides: TGTGCCACCAGCACCCACAGGGGCTTTAACACTGAAGCTTTCTTT.

The chain has TRBV7-9 and TRBJ2-7; possibly TRBD1 for D (5 bases). Looked up from germline, CDR1 is SEHNR and CDR2 is FQNEAQ (reference sequence). V lost 6 bases and J lost 5, with 11 bases in between. The CDR3 is 12 residues long. DNA of the CDR3: TGTGCCAGCAGTTTTGTGGGGCACGAGCAGTACTTC. Encoded protein: CASSFVGHEQYF.

The V call is TRBV5-6, the J call TRBJ2-7; weak D call: TRBD1 (6 bases). Trimming stripped 3 bases from V and 3 bases from J, with 13 bases between. The CDR3 is made up of 14 amino acids. Germline V gene sequence: CDR1 SGHDT, CDR2 YYEEEE. The CDR3 here is CASSYSTGRYEQYF. The CDR3 DNA follows: TGTGCCAGCAGCTACTCCACAGGGCGCTACGAGCAGTACTTC.

The chain combines TRBV28 with TRBJ1-2, with D perhaps TRBD1 (5 bases). Trimming removed 5 bases from V and 1 base from J, with 23 bases in between. Per the germline V gene, CDR1 is MDHEN and CDR2 is SYDVKM. CDR3 size: 18 residues. The CDR3 DNA sequence: TGTGCCAGCAGTGGAATGTCAGGAAGGAGGGGTGATAACTATGGCTACACCTTC. As protein: CASSGMSGRRGDNYGYTF.

The chain links TRBV15 to TRBJ1-5; D is possibly TRBD1 (5 bases). V gave up 0 bases and J gave up 4 bases, with 16 bases separating them. The CDR3 runs 17 residues. Germline values: CDR1 LNHNV, CDR2 YYDKDF (reference sequence). The CDR3 protein is CATSRDYFPGENQPQHF. The CDR3 coding sequence is TGTGCCACCAGCAGAGATTATTTTCCGGGGGAGAATCAGCCCCAGCATTTT.

The chain employs TRBV15 and TRBJ1-6; a weak D match, TRBD1 (6 bases). CDR1 is LNHNV and CDR2 is YYDKDF in the germline V gene (reference sequence). This CDR3 has 15 amino acids. Trimming took off 0 bases at V and 7 bases at J, with 10 bases between the two ends. The DNA of the CDR3 is TGTGCCACCAGCAGAGATGGGCAGGGGAATTCACCCCTCCACTTT. Its protein product is CATSRDGQGNSPLHF.

V and J are TRBV14 and TRBJ2-7; D perhaps matches TRBD1 (5 bases). V was clipped by 5 bases and J by 9 bases, with 17 bases between them. This CDR3 contains 13 residues. The germline CDR1 and CDR2 sequences are SGHDN and FVKESK. Here the CDR3 reads CASSRTRQSGQYF. Written as DNA, the CDR3 is TGTGCCAGCAGCAGGACCCGACAGTCGGGGCAGTACTTC.